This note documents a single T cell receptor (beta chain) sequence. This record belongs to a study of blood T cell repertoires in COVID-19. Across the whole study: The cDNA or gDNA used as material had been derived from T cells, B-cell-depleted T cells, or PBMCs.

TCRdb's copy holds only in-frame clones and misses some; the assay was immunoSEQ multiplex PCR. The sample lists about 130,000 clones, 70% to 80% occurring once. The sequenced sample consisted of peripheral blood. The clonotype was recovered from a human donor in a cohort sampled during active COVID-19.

In DNA, the CDR3 is TGTGCCAGCAGCGGACAGGGGGAGAACAATCAGCCCCAGCATTTT. Protein product: CASSGQGENNQPQHF. The rearrangement joins TRBV9 to TRBJ1-5; 9 bases fit TRBD1. This CDR3 is 15 amino acids long. Losses at the gene ends were 3 bases for V and 3 bases for J; bases not matched to a gene: 4. Germline lookup yields CDR1 SGDLS and CDR2 YYNGEE.